The TCR beta chain described here comes from a study of pediatric ulcerative colitis. Findings and caveats of the study: Acute severe colitis showed lower rectal diversity from clonal expansions.

Comment on this clone: Its cognate antigen is unknown.

The CDR3 spans 14 residues. Trimming removed 6 bases from V and 2 bases from J, with 11 bases in between. Germline assignment: CDR1 SNHLY and CDR2 FYNNEI. During colonoscopy, one to two rectal pinch biopsies were collected. Samples were sequenced at Survey level, maximum 500,000 reads. Data came from immunoSEQ multiplex PCR; TCRdb stores just in-frame clones and leaves some out. The sample lists 35,000 or so clones; around 73% were seen once. The TCR was taken from a boy younger than 18 with moderate ulcerative colitis. This sequence joins TRBV2 and TRBJ1-5, with D possibly being TRBD1 (5 bases). The sample consisted of gut tissue. The CDR3 nucleotides read TGTGCCAGCAGGCCAGGGAGGGGCAATCAGCCCCAGCATTTT. It codes for CASRPGRGNQPQHF.